This note documents a single T cell receptor beta chain sequence. V lost 5 bases to trimming and J lost 0 bases, with 10 bases between them. CDR3 size: 14 residues. Germline V CDR1 and CDR2: MNHEY, SVGAGI. Only in-frame clones appear in the TCRdb table, and some are missing; sequencing was by immunoSEQ multiplex PCR. The sample holds under 150,000 clones, about 90% seen once. This record comes from a study of T cell responses to AZD1222 COVID-19 vaccine. The sample was peripheral blood, taken 28 days after the second AZD1222 dose. The sequence derives from an adult who received the AZD1222 COVID-19 vaccine. The chain employs TRBV6-5 and TRBJ1-2; no firm D call. The CDR3 nucleotides are TGTGCCAGCAGTACGACGGGAGCTAACTATGGCTACACCTTC. This translates into CASSTTGANYGYTF.